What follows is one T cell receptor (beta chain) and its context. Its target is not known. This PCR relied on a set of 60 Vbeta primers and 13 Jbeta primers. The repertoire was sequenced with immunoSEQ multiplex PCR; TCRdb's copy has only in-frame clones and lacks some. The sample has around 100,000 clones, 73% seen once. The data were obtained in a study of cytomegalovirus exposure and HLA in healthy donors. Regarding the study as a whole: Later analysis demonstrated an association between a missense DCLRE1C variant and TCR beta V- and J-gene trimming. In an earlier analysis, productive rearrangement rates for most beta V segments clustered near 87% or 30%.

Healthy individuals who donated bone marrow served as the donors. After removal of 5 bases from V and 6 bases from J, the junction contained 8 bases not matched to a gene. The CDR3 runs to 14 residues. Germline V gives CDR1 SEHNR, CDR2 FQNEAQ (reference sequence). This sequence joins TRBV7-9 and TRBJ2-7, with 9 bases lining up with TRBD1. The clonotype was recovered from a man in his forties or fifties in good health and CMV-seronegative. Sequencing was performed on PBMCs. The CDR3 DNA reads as TGTGCCAGCAGCGTGACAGGGGGGGGCCTCGAGCAGTACTTC. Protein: CASSVTGGGLEQYF.